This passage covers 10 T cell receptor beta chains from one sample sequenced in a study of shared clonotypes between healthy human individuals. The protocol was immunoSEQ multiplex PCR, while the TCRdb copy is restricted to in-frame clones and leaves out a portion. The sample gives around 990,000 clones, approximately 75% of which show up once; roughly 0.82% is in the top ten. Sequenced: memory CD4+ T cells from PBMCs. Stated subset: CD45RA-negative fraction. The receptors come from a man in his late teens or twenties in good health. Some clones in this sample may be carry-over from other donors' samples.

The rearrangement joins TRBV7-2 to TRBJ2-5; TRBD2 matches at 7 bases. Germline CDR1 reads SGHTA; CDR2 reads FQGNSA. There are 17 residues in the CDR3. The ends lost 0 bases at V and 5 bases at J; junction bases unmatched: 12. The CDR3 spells CASSLAGRAGALETQYF. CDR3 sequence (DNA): TGTGCCAGCAGCTTAGCGGGGCGGGCGGGAGCCCTGGAGACCCAGTACTTC.

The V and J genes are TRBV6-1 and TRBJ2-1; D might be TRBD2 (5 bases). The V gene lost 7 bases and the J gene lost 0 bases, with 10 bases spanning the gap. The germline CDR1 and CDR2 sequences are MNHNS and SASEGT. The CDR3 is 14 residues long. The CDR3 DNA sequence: TGTGCCAGCACGAGGGAGAGCTCCTACAATGAGCAGTTCTTC. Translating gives CASTRESSYNEQFF.

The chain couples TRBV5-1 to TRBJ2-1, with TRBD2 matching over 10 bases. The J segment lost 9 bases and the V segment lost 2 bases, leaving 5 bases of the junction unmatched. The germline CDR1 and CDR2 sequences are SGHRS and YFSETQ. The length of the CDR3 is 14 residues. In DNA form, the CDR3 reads TGCGCCAGCAGCTTCGCACTAGCGGGAAGTGAGCAGTTCTTC. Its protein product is CASSFALAGSEQFF.

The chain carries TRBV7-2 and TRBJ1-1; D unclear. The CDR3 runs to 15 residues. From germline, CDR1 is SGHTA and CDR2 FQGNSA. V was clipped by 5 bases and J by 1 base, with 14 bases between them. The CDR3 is CASSIPIPRNTEAFF. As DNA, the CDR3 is TGTGCCAGCAGCATCCCTATACCCCGGAACACTGAAGCTTTCTTT. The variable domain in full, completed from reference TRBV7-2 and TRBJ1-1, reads GAGVSQSPSNKVTEKGKDVELRCDPISGHTALYWYRQSLGQGLEFLIYFQGNSAPDKSGLPSDRFSAERTGGSVSTLTIQRTQQEDSAVYLCASSIPIPRNTEAFFGQGTRLTVV.

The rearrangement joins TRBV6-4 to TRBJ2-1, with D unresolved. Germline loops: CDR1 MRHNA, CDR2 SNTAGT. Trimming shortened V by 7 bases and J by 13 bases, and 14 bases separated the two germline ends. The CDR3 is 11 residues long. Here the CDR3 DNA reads TGTGCCAGCAAGGGCGGAGACCCACAGTTCTTC. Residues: CASKGGDPQFF.

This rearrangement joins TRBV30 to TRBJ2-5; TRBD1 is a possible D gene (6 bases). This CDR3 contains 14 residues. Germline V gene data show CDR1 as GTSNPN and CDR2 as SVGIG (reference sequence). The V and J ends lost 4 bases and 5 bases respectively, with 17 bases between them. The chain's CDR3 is CAWNGAGVGETQYF. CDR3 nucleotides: TGTGCCTGGAACGGGGCAGGGGTTGGCGAGACCCAGTACTTC.

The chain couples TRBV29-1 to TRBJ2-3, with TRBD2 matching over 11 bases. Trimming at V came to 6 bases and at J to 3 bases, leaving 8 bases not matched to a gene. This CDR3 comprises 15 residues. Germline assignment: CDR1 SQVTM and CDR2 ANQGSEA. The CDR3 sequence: CSVVLLAGVTDTQYF. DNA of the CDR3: TGCAGCGTGGTCCTACTAGCGGGAGTGACAGATACGCAGTATTTT.

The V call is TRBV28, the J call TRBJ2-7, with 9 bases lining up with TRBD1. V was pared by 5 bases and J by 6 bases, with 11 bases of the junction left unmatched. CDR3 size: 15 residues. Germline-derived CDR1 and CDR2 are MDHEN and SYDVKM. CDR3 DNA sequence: TGTGCCAGCAGTGTCGGGACAGGGCCTCCTGGCGAGCAGTACTTC. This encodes CASSVGTGPPGEQYF.

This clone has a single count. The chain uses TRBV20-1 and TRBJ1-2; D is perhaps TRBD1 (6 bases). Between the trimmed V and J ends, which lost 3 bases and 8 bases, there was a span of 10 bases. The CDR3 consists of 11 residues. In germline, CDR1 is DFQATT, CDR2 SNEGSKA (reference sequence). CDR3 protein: CSARDRQGYTF. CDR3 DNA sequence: TGCAGTGCTAGGGACAGACAAGGCTACACCTTC.

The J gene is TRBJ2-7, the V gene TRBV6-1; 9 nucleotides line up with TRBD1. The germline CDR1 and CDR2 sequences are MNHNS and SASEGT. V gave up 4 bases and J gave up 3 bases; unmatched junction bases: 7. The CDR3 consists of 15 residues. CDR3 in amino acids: CASSAPGQGLYEQYF. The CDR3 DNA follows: TGTGCCAGCAGTGCCCCGGGACAGGGACTCTACGAGCAGTACTTC.